One and the same sample provided the 17 T cell receptor beta chains below, sequenced in a study of graft-versus-host responses after intestinal transplantation. Tissue from the graft was processed to free its intraepithelial and lamina propria lymphocytes. The protocol was immunoSEQ multiplex PCR, while the TCRdb copy is restricted to in-frame clones and leaves out a portion. The table shows around 16,000 clones, with around 83% occurring only once. The sequences come from ileum tissue, collected just under 600 days after intestinal transplantation. The origin of the receptors is a human patient who received an intestinal transplant, so some T cells may come from the graft donor.

This chain joins TRBV7-8 and TRBJ2-7; no clear D gene. CDR1 is SGHVS, CDR2 FQNEAQ, per germline. The V and J ends lost 5 bases and 7 bases respectively, with 12 bases between them. This CDR3 spans 12 amino acids. CDR3 DNA sequence: TGTGCCAGCAGCCCCACAACGAGGGAGCAGTACTTC. It yields the protein CASSPTTREQYF.

This chain joins TRBV7-2 and TRBJ2-7, with D hard to call. Between the trimmed V and J ends, which lost 2 bases and 3 bases, there was a span of 11 bases. Germline CDR1 and CDR2: SGHTA and FQGNSA. This CDR3 has 14 amino acids. The DNA for the CDR3 is TGTGCCAGCAGCTTATACGGTGCCGACTACGAGCAGTACTTC. It codes for CASSLYGADYEQYF.

This chain links TRBV10-3 with TRBJ1-5, with D possibly being TRBD1 (6 bases). This CDR3 is built from 12 residues. The germline CDR1 and CDR2 sequences are ENHRY and SYGVKD. The CDR3 nucleotides are TGTGCAACGGGGGACATTGATCAGCCCCAGCATTTT. This sequence encodes CATGDIDQPQHF.

The rearrangement joins TRBV12-5 to TRBJ1-6; D may be TRBD1 (6 bases). Germline V gene data show CDR1 as LGHNT and CDR2 as FRNRAP. The V and J ends lost 7 bases and 7 bases respectively, with 17 bases between them. This CDR3 is 15 amino acids long. Here the CDR3 reads CASAPTGTHNSPLHF. CDR3 nucleotides: TGTGCTAGTGCCCCCACCGGGACACACAATTCACCCCTCCACTTT.

About this clone itself: Its ends do not fully match the called genes, so a read error is possible. The chain is built from TRBV5-1 and TRBJ2-7; D remains unclear. From germline, CDR1 is SGHRS and CDR2 YFSETQ. This CDR3 is 14 amino acids long. CDR3 coding DNA: TGCACCAGCAGCTTGTTAGGCGCCGTTAACGAGCAGTACTTC. This translates into CTSSLLGAVNEQYF.

Only one count was recorded for this clone. The chain has TRBV30 and TRBJ2-5; 7 positions match TRBD1. The CDR3 runs 16 residues. Germline values: CDR1 GTSNPN, CDR2 SVGIG (reference sequence). The junction had 11 bases not matched to a gene; V was cut back by 0 bases and J by 4 bases. The CDR3 protein is CAWSVSATGISETQYF. The CDR3 coding sequence is TGTGCCTGGAGTGTAAGCGCGACAGGGATTTCAGAGACCCAGTACTTC. Full variable domain (missing parts from reference TRBV30 and TRBJ2-5): SQTIHQWPATLVQPVGSPLSLECTVEGTSNPNLYWYRQAAGRGLQLLFYSVGIGQISSEVPQNLSASRPQDRQFILSSKKLLLSDSGFYLCAWSVSATGISETQYFGPGTRLLVL.

This clone was detected once. J is TRBJ2-4 and V is TRBV2, with unresolved D. V lost 0 bases, J lost 12 bases, and 12 bases lay in between. The CDR3 has 13 amino acids. Germline loops: CDR1 SNHLY, CDR2 FYNNEI. In DNA, the CDR3 is TGTGCCAGCAGTGAAGCGGTCTTCGATTCTCAGTACTTC. Protein sequence: CASSEAVFDSQYF.

The chain carries TRBV29-1 and TRBJ1-2, with D tentatively TRBD1 (6 bases). There are 12 residues in the CDR3. With 7 bases removed from V and 4 bases from J, the gap between germline ends came to 13 bases. In germline, CDR1 is SQVTM, CDR2 ANQGSEA. The CDR3 region is CSGPQGTYGYTF. In DNA form, the CDR3 reads TGCAGCGGGCCCCAGGGGACCTATGGCTACACCTTC. The whole variable domain, remainder taken from reference TRBV29-1 and TRBJ1-2, is SAVISQKPSRDICQRGTSLTIQCQVDSQVTMMFWYRQQPGQSLTLIATANQGSEATYESGFVIDKFPISRPNLTFSTLTVSNMSPEDSSIYLCSGPQGTYGYTFGSGTRLTVV.

The J gene is TRBJ1-5, the V gene TRBV5-8; 9 nucleotides agree with TRBD1. Germline V CDR1 and CDR2: SGHTS, YDEGEE. The CDR3 extends over 16 amino acids. Trimming removed 6 bases from V and 1 base from J; junction bases left unmatched: 8. The DNA of the CDR3 is TGTGCCAGCATCCTACGGACAGGGGAAAGCAATCAGCCCCAGCATTTT. This codes for CASILRTGESNQPQHF. The full variable domain, rest sourced from reference TRBV5-8 and TRBJ1-5, is EAGVTQSPTHLIKTRGQQATLRCSPISGHTSVYWYQQALGLGLQFLLWYDEGEERNRGNFPPRFSGRQFPNYSSELNVNALELEDSALYLCASILRTGESNQPQHFGDGTRLSIL.

V gene TRBV4-2 combines with J gene TRBJ2-3; D unresolved. Germline CDR1 and CDR2: LGHNA and YNFKEQ. This CDR3 spans 15 amino acids. Trimming removed 0 bases at V and 0 bases at J, with 7 bases between. The DNA for the CDR3 is TGTGCCAGCAGCCAAGAGGGCACTAGCACAGATACGCAGTATTTT. This codes for CASSQEGTSTDTQYF.

For the CDR3, the DNA is TGTGCCAGCAGACCACAGGGGAGCAATCAGCCCCAGCATTTT. Its translation is CASRPQGSNQPQHF. This chain uses TRBV6-1 with TRBJ1-5; 7 bases line up with TRBD1. Trimming at V came to 6 bases and at J to 1 base, leaving 3 bases not matched to a gene. This CDR3 is 14 amino acids long. Germline V gives CDR1 MNHNS, CDR2 SASEGT.

This chain joins TRBV7-9 and TRBJ1-1; tentatively, D is TRBD1 (5 bases). The V end was cut by 3 bases, the J end by 2 bases, with 16 bases between. The CDR3 sequence is 16 residues long. Germline lookup yields CDR1 SEHNR and CDR2 FQNEAQ (reference sequence). The CDR3 DNA is TGTGCCAGCAGCTTGGGTCCGACGGGGGAAAACACTGAAGCTTTCTTT. Its translation: CASSLGPTGENTEAFF.

The V gene is TRBV11-2, the J gene TRBJ1-1; no clear D gene. The CDR3 contains 13 residues. CDR1 and CDR2 (germline): SGHAT, FQNNGV. V gave up 5 bases and J gave up 7 bases, with 14 bases separating them. CDR3 residues: CASSNPTRDEAFF. Here the CDR3 DNA reads TGTGCCAGCAGCAACCCGACCCGTGATGAAGCTTTCTTT.

In this sample, this clone turned up once. The V gene is TRBV29-1, the J gene TRBJ2-5; D remains unclear. The better agreement between TRBJ2-7 and the DNA end casts doubt on the J call. The length of the CDR3 is 13 residues. The germline CDR1 and CDR2 sequences are SQVTM and ANQGSEA. CDR3 DNA: TGCAGCGTTACCCAGGTGAACTCCTACGAGCAGTACTTC. Translation: CSVTQVNSYEQYF.

The chain has TRBV4-1 and TRBJ2-2; 7 bases agree with TRBD2. The junction had 10 bases not matched to a gene; V was cut back by 2 bases and J by 7 bases. The CDR3 sequence is 16 residues long. The germline gives CDR1 MGHRA, CDR2 YSYEKL. CDR3: CASSQSSGDIIGELFF. The CDR3, as DNA: TGCGCCAGCAGCCAATCTAGCGGAGATATTATCGGGGAGCTGTTTTTT.

V usage is TRBV18 and J usage is TRBJ2-2; D is undetermined. The length of the CDR3 is 13 residues. V was clipped by 2 bases and J by 4 bases, with 5 bases between them. The germline CDR1 and CDR2 sequences are KGHSH and LQKENI. CDR3 sequence: CASSPRVTGELFF. CDR3 in DNA: TGTGCCAGCTCACCAAGGGTCACCGGGGAGCTGTTTTTT.

V is TRBV29-1 and J is TRBJ2-7; 7 nucleotides match TRBD1. The CDR3 spans 14 residues. The V and J ends lost 5 bases and 4 bases, in that order; junction bases with no gene match: 11. The V gene's germline CDR1 is SQVTM and CDR2 ANQGSEA. The CDR3, as DNA: TGCAGCGTTACCGAGGGGGCCCCAAATTACGAGCAGTACTTC. Translated: CSVTEGAPNYEQYF.